The rows below give T cell receptor beta chains drawn from one sample of a study of Ad26.COV2.S vaccination and SARS-CoV-2 variants. Sequenced by immunoSEQ multiplex PCR; TCRdb stores in-frame clones only, minus some. The sample comprises approximately 300,000 clones, approximately 80% of which are singletons, and approximately 2% rests with the top ten. The material sequenced was peripheral blood, taken in a trial of Ad26.COV2.S vaccine versus placebo. Receptors originate from a person between 18 and 60 years old who received the Ad26.COV2.S COVID-19 vaccine or a placebo. Both conserved end residues are part of each CDR3. A D gene is named only where the DNA matches it firmly. Not all rows give a size; the values are once, few, many and, for expanded clones, a class.

clone size,D gene,J gene,V gene,CDR3 protein,CDR3 DNA
NA,TRBD1,TRBJ1-1,TRBV6-1,CASSDLRDRTTEAFF,TGTGCCAGCAGTGACCTTCGGGACAGAACCACTGAAGCTTTCTTT
once,NA,TRBJ1-1,TRBV5-1,CASSLGLNTEAFF,TGCGCCAGCAGCTTGGGCCTGAACACTGAAGCTTTCTTT
NA,NA,TRBJ2-7,TRBV6-1,CASSDFPKKQYF,TGTGCCAGCAGTGATTTCCCGAAAAAGCAGTACTTC
few,TRBD1,TRBJ2-7,TRBV30,CAWSRDRDEQYF,TGTGCCTGGAGCCGGGACAGGGACGAGCAGTACTTC
once,NA,TRBJ2-5,TRBV18,CASSRSQGRAKETQYF,TGTGCCAGCTCACGTTCCCAGGGAAGGGCCAAAGAGACCCAGTACTTC
NA,TRBD2,TRBJ2-1,TRBV20-1,CSASRALAGYEQFF,TGCAGTGCTAGTCGGGCGCTAGCGGGGTATGAGCAGTTCTTC
once,NA,TRBJ2-6,TRBV19,CASTPSGANVLTF,TGTGCCAGTACACCGTCCGGGGCCAACGTCCTGACTTTC
NA,TRBD2,TRBJ2-1,TRBV18,CASSPRLAGGPNEQFF,TGTGCCAGCTCGCCCAGACTAGCGGGGGGGCCCAATGAGCAGTTCTTC
NA,NA,TRBJ1-3,TRBV5-1,CASSLRGGSGNTIYF,TGCGCCAGCAGCTTGCGCGGGGGCTCTGGAAACACCATATATTTT
NA,NA,TRBJ1-6,TRBV30,CAWSVQQGSNSPLHF,TGTGCCTGGAGTGTACAGCAGGGTTCTAATTCACCCCTCCACTTT
NA,NA,TRBJ1-5,TRBV6-2/TRBV6-3,CASSYGFQGYQPQHF,TGTGCCAGCAGTTACGGATTCCAGGGGTATCAGCCCCAGCATTTT
NA,TRBD2,TRBJ2-3,TRBV5-1,CASSSSGSTDTQYF,TGCGCCAGCAGCTCTAGCGGGAGCACAGATACGCAGTATTTT
NA,NA,TRBJ1-4,TRBV19,CASSSSGSYEKLFF,TGTGCCAGTAGCTCCTCGGGGTCCTACGAAAAACTGTTTTTT
NA,NA,TRBJ1-1,TRBV28,CASSLPQWGTEAFF,TGTGCCAGCAGTTTACCTCAGTGGGGCACTGAAGCTTTCTTT
NA,TRBD2,TRBJ2-1,TRBV11-3,CASSLKVLAGGLLDEQFF,TGTGCCAGCAGCTTAAAGGTTCTAGCGGGGGGGCTCCTCGATGAGCAGTTCTTC
NA,NA,TRBJ1-2,TRBV28,CASSLGGTVGYTF,TGTGCCAGCAGTTTGGGGGGAACTGTTGGCTACACCTTC
NA,NA,TRBJ1-1,TRBV27,CASSFVGLTTTMNTEAFF,TGTGCCAGCAGTTTTGTAGGTTTAACGACAACTATGAACACTGAAGCTTTCTTT
NA,NA,TRBJ2-3,TRBV19,CASSQNYRDTFTDTQYF,TGTGCCAGTAGCCAAAACTACCGGGACACCTTCACAGATACGCAGTATTTT
NA,NA,TRBJ1-6,TRBV6-5,CASIGNRASPLHF,TGTGCCAGCATAGGAAATCGGGCTTCACCCCTCCACTTT
NA,NA,TRBJ2-6,TRBV9,CASSALGGSGANVLTF,TGTGCCAGCAGCGCCTTGGGGGGCTCTGGGGCCAACGTCCTGACTTTC
NA,NA,TRBJ2-3,TRBV19,CASSPRRGPDTQYF,TGTGCCAGTAGTCCCCGGCGGGGGCCGGATACGCAGTATTTT
NA,NA,TRBJ2-1,TRBV6-5,CASSRGHYNEQFF,TGTGCCAGCAGCCGCGGACATTACAATGAGCAGTTCTTC
NA,TRBD2,TRBJ2-3,TRBV5-1,CASSPSGLANTDTQYF,TGCGCCAGCAGCCCCTCGGGACTAGCAAACACAGATACGCAGTATTTT
NA,TRBD2,TRBJ2-3,TRBV28,CASRGGGNTDTQYF,TGTGCCAGCAGGGGCGGGGGGAACACAGATACGCAGTATTTT
few,NA,TRBJ1-1,TRBV7-8,CASSLVSGTEAFF,TGTGCCAGCAGCTTAGTTTCTGGCACTGAAGCTTTCTTT
NA,NA,TRBJ1-1,TRBV12-3/TRBV12-4,CASSLGTGTEAFF,TGTGCCAGCAGTCTTGGGACTGGCACTGAAGCTTTCTTT
once,TRBD1,TRBJ1-1,TRBV6-1,CASSGGQGAMNTEAFF,TGTGCCAGCAGTGGGGGTCAGGGGGCCATGAACACTGAAGCTTTCTTT
NA,NA,TRBJ1-4,TRBV7-8,CASSRILDEKLFF,TGTGCCAGCAGTAGGATCCTCGATGAAAAACTGTTTTTT
NA,TRBD2,TRBJ2-1,TRBV6-5,CASSDWGGNEQFF,TGTGCCAGCTCAGATTGGGGGGGCAATGAGCAGTTCTTC
NA,TRBD1,TRBJ1-2,TRBV5-6,CASSHGTGHYGYTF,TGTGCCAGCAGCCATGGGACAGGGCACTATGGCTACACCTTC
NA,NA,TRBJ2-5,TRBV27,CASSFQMGYQETQYF,TGTGCCAGCAGTTTCCAAATGGGGTACCAAGAGACCCAGTACTTC
NA,NA,TRBJ1-2,TRBV28,CASSFLRARGYTF,TGTGCCAGCAGTTTTTTGAGGGCGCGAGGCTACACCTTC
NA,NA,TRBJ1-1,TRBV27,CASSSSGSWGTEAFF,TGTGCCAGCAGTTCATCAGGGTCTTGGGGCACTGAAGCTTTCTTT
few,TRBD1,TRBJ2-7,TRBV9,CASGQGSASEQYF,TGTGCCAGCGGACAGGGATCGGCAAGCGAGCAGTACTTC
NA,NA,TRBJ2-6,TRBV28,CASMTGGSGANVLTF,TGTGCCAGTATGACAGGAGGCTCTGGGGCCAACGTCCTGACTTTC
NA,NA,TRBJ1-2,TRBV29-1,CSVERTANYGYTF,TGCAGCGTAGAAAGGACAGCTAACTATGGCTACACCTTC
NA,NA,TRBJ2-3,TRBV7-3,CASSWSSTDTQYF,TGTGCCAGCAGCTGGTCTAGCACAGATACGCAGTATTTT
NA,NA,TRBJ2-6,TRBV28,CASSALSRLGANVLTF,TGTGCCAGCAGTGCGCTCTCGAGGCTTGGGGCCAACGTCCTGACTTTC
NA,NA,TRBJ2-7,TRBV11-2,CASSRWGEQYF,TGTGCCAGCAGTCGGTGGGGGGAGCAGTACTTC
NA,NA,TRBJ2-7,TRBV3-1/TRBV3-2,CASSHGTAEQYF,TGTGCCAGCAGCCACGGGACTGCAGAGCAGTACTTC
NA,NA,TRBJ2-7,TRBV3-1/TRBV3-2,CASSLLQGRGYEQYF,TGTGCCAGCAGCTTACTGCAGGGGAGGGGGTACGAGCAGTACTTC